This T cell receptor beta chain derives from a study of tumor-infiltrating lymphocytes in primary liver carcinoma. CDR3 size: 13 residues. Germline V gene sequence: CDR1 SGHDT, CDR2 YYEEEE. In its sample, this clonotype was seen a few times. A single base separates this from a much larger clone, so it may be a read error. Reverse transcription of approximately 0.55 ug total RNA with a constant-region primer produced TCR beta cDNA. A slightly modified ARM-PCR protocol with three nested multiplex PCR rounds produced these TCR beta libraries. Investigators reported that the first two PCR rounds, at around 9 cycles each, used TRBV1-TRBV30 forward primers with a C-beta reverse primer. MiXCR, run by TCRdb on the multiplex PCR reads, gives a single entry per CDR3 protein. The sample holds about 54,000 distinct CDR3 sequences, about 70% seen once. DNA and RNA were both co-extracted from 20-30 mg of bulk tissue that had not been sorted.

Sequencing input: liver tumor tissue from sampling region 2. The subset was: tumor region T2, inferior pole. V and J are TRBV5-6 and TRBJ2-7, with a weak D call TRBD2 (6 bases). This receptor was taken from a man aged 40-50 years with primary liver carcinoma and hepatitis B virus infection. Here the CDR3 reads CASNLGGVYEQYF. The CDR3 region has the DNA TGTGCCAGCAACTTGGGGGGAGTCTACGAGCAGTACTTC.